These 29 T cell receptor beta chains share one sample of origin, sequenced in a study of sequential checkpoint blockade in melanoma. Treatment in this sample: randomized to nivolumab then ipilimumab (arm A) or the reverse (arm B). Sequencing was performed with immunoSEQ multiplex PCR; in TCRdb, only in-frame clones are kept and a portion is missing. The sample records approximately 12,000 clones, roughly four fifths being singletons. Here the sequenced sample was CD8+ T cells sorted from blood (inferred from file names), taken from a patient given nivolumab and ipilimumab in sequence. Receptor source: a human donor with melanoma.

CDR3 nucleotides: TGTGCCAGCAGTTTGACAGTTAATTACAATGAGCAGTTCTTC. As protein: CASSLTVNYNEQFF. V usage is TRBV28 and J usage is TRBJ2-1; TRBD1 is a possible D gene (5 bases). The CDR3 runs to 14 residues. V dropped 3 bases and J dropped 4 bases, with 10 bases sitting between them. The germline V gene has CDR1 MDHEN and CDR2 SYDVKM.

This clone is deemed large. The V call is TRBV28, the J call TRBJ2-1, with TRBD2 identical over 12 bases. The CDR3 sequence is 16 residues long. Losses at the gene ends were 3 bases for V and 7 bases for J; bases not matched to a gene: 7. Germline CDR1 reads MDHEN; CDR2 reads SYDVKM. As DNA, the CDR3 is TGTGCCAGCAGTTTCTCCGGGACTAGCGGGTTGAATGAGCAGTTCTTC. Translating gives CASSFSGTSGLNEQFF. The variable domain in full, with the rest retrieved from reference TRBV28 and TRBJ2-1, is DVKVTQSSRYLVKRTGEKVFLECVQDMDHENMFWYRQDPGLGLRLIYFSYDVKMKEKGDIPEGYSVSREKKERFSLILESASTNQTSMYLCASSFSGTSGLNEQFFGPGTRLTVL.

V is TRBV28 and J is TRBJ2-7; the match to TRBD1 covers 9 bases. V lost 4 bases and J lost 5; bases outside the gene matches: 6. This CDR3 is built from 14 residues. Germline V gives CDR1 MDHEN, CDR2 SYDVKM. In nucleotides, the CDR3 is TGTGCCAGCAGTTCATACCGGGACAGGGACGAGCAGTACTTC. Translating gives CASSSYRDRDEQYF. Complete variable domain (other parts from reference TRBV28 and TRBJ2-7): DVKVTQSSRYLVKRTGEKVFLECVQDMDHENMFWYRQDPGLGLRLIYFSYDVKMKEKGDIPEGYSVSREKKERFSLILESASTNQTSMYLCASSSYRDRDEQYFGPGTRLTVT.

The genes are TRBV5-1 and TRBJ1-4, with D possibly TRBD1 on 6 matching bases. The V and J ends lost 6 bases and 2 bases respectively, with 20 bases between them. Looked up from germline, CDR1 is SGHRS and CDR2 is YFSETQ. CDR3 length: 17 amino acids. The CDR3 region has the DNA TGCGCCAGCACCCAAGGGGGTCACAACTCCACTAATGAAAAACTGTTTTTT. It is translated as CASTQGGHNSTNEKLFF.

The chain uses TRBV7-8 and TRBJ2-1; 7 bases are a match to TRBD2. Germline-derived CDR1 and CDR2 are SGHVS and FQNEAQ. The V gene end was trimmed by 3 bases and the J gene end by 3 bases; junction bases not matched to a gene: 8. This CDR3 is 16 amino acids long. This CDR3 is CASSFGWGGSYNEQFF. CDR3 nucleotides: TGTGCCAGCAGCTTCGGGTGGGGAGGGAGCTACAATGAGCAGTTCTTC.

The V and J genes are TRBV19 and TRBJ1-5; TRBD1 is a possible D gene (5 bases). Looked up from germline, CDR1 is LNHDA and CDR2 is SQIVND (reference sequence). CDR3 length equals 15 residues. Between the trimmed V and J ends, which lost 6 bases and 6 bases, there was a span of 18 bases. In nucleotides, the CDR3 is TGTGCCAGTAGCCAAACCCAGGGTTCGGTTCAGCCCCAGCATTTT. Encoded protein: CASSQTQGSVQPQHF.

CDR3 loop: CASSFLLGRPPGEQYF. The CDR3 coding sequence is TGTGCCAGCAGCTTTCTGTTGGGCAGGCCGCCGGGGGAGCAGTACTTC. The chain employs TRBV5-5 and TRBJ2-7, with D possibly matching TRBD2 (5 bases). This CDR3 has 16 residues. CDR1 SGHKS and CDR2 YYEKEE come from the germline V gene (reference sequence). V gave up 2 bases and J gave up 7 bases, with 22 bases separating them.

This chain connects TRBV28 to TRBJ2-1; 8 bases align to TRBD2. Germline trimming cut 6 bases from V and 0 bases from J; bases unmatched to any gene: 4. CDR1 is MDHEN and CDR2 is SYDVKM in the germline V gene. The CDR3 is 15 amino acids. CDR3 protein: CASSARGGSYNEQFF. In DNA, the CDR3 is TGTGCCAGCAGCGCCCGGGGGGGCTCCTACAATGAGCAGTTCTTC.

Points on this clone: Different DNA sequences within this sample yield the same CDR3. This chain links TRBV5-6 with TRBJ1-3; the D is unclear. V dropped 0 bases and J dropped 1 base, with 8 bases sitting between them. Germline CDR1 reads SGHDT; CDR2 reads YYEEEE. This CDR3 is built from 15 residues. The DNA of the CDR3 is TGTGCCAGCAGCTTGGCCGCGGTTTCTGGAAACACCATATATTTT. Its protein product is CASSLAAVSGNTIYF.

The CDR3 sequence is CASSQRQGAWETQYF. CDR3 nucleotides: TGTGCCAGCAGCCAAAGACAGGGGGCCTGGGAGACCCAGTACTTC. The rearrangement joins TRBV4-2 to TRBJ2-5; TRBD1 matches 10 bases. CDR3 length: 15 residues. Germline CDR1 reads LGHNA; CDR2 reads YNFKEQ. Trimming removed 2 bases from V and 5 bases from J; junction bases left unmatched: 5.

The chain links TRBV6-5 to TRBJ2-3; 9 bases fit TRBD2. The CDR3 is made up of 14 amino acids. V trimming: 2 bases; J trimming: 6 bases; junction bases outside the gene matches: 3. Per germline, CDR1 MNHEY and CDR2 SVGAGI. The CDR3 region is CASSYPAGGDTQYF. The CDR3 DNA follows: TGTGCCAGCAGTTACCCCGCGGGGGGGGATACGCAGTATTTT.

The rearrangement links TRBV19 to TRBJ2-5, with 9 bases identical to TRBD1. V shed 5 bases and J 5 bases; nucleotides not matched to a gene: 3. Germline assignment: CDR1 LNHDA and CDR2 SQIVND (reference sequence). The CDR3 extends over 13 amino acids. The CDR3 DNA follows: TGTGCCAGTAGTTCCGACAGGGGGGAGACCCAGTACTTC. Its translation is CASSSDRGETQYF. The whole variable domain, filled in from reference TRBV19 and TRBJ2-5, reads DGGITQSPKYLFRKEGQNVTLSCEQNLNHDAMYWYRQDPGQGLRLIYYSQIVNDFQKGDIAEGYSVSREKKESFPLTVTSAQKNPTAFYLCASSSDRGETQYFGPGTRLLVL.

The chain links TRBV4-1 to TRBJ1-5; 7 bases align to TRBD1. The CDR3 is 16 residues long. Losses at the gene ends were 2 bases for V and 2 bases for J; bases not matched to a gene: 6. Per germline, CDR1 MGHRA and CDR2 YSYEKL. CDR3 nucleotide sequence: TGCGCCAGCAGCCAAACCAGACAGGGAGGCAATCAGCCCCAGCATTTT. It codes for CASSQTRQGGNQPQHF.

This rearrangement joins TRBV6-1 to TRBJ1-5, with 7 positions matching TRBD1. This CDR3 region has 13 residues. Germline assignment: CDR1 MNHNS and CDR2 SASEGT. This CDR3 reads CVSGGIGNQPQHF. The DNA of the CDR3 is TGTGTGTCAGGGGGAATCGGCAATCAGCCCCAGCATTTT.

The rearrangement links TRBV27 to TRBJ2-2; D is uncertain. The germline V gene encodes CDR1 MNHEY and CDR2 SMNVEV (reference sequence). Trimming stripped 1 base from V and 1 base from J, with 7 bases between. The CDR3 is made up of 15 amino acids. CDR3 nucleotide sequence: TGTGCCAGCAGTTTATTAGCCGGGAACACCGGGGAGCTGTTTTTT. Protein product: CASSLLAGNTGELFF.

This chain connects TRBV7-3 to TRBJ1-1, with D perhaps matching TRBD1 (5 bases). The germline V and J ends were trimmed by 5 bases and 3 bases, with 10 bases remaining between them. Per germline, CDR1 SGHTA and CDR2 FQGTGA. The CDR3 totals 13 residues. In nucleotides, the CDR3 is TGTGCCAGCAGCCACCAGGGATACACTGAAGCTTTCTTT. Translated, it gives CASSHQGYTEAFF.

This chain connects TRBV9 to TRBJ1-1; no clear D gene. The V gene's germline CDR1 is SGDLS and CDR2 YYNGEE. V gave up 3 bases and J gave up 4 bases, with 7 bases separating them. The CDR3 covers 12 residues. The CDR3 coding sequence is TGTGCCAGCAGCGAGCTTAGCACTGAAGCTTTCTTT. This encodes CASSELSTEAFF.

The chain carries TRBV4-2 and TRBJ2-7, with 7 nucleotides matching TRBD1. The length of the CDR3 is 14 residues. Germline CDR1 and CDR2: LGHNA and YNFKEQ. V shed 1 base, J shed 4 bases, and the junction held 4 bases outside the gene matches. This chain's CDR3 is CASSQATGMYEQYF. The CDR3 DNA reads TGTGCCAGCAGCCAAGCGACAGGGATGTACGAGCAGTACTTC.

The rearrangement uses TRBV5-4 and TRBJ1-6; D not certain. Germline values: CDR1 SGHNT, CDR2 YYREEE (reference sequence). Trimming shortened V by 0 bases and J by 0 bases, and 13 bases separated the two germline ends. The CDR3 has 18 amino acids. The CDR3 DNA reads TGTGCCAGCAGCTTGGCGGCGGAGCTGAGCTCCTATAATTCACCCCTCCACTTT. Its translation is CASSLAAELSSYNSPLHF.

This clone was detected only once. The genes are TRBV6-5 and TRBJ2-1; D remains ambiguous. CDR1 and CDR2 (germline): MNHEY, SVGAGI. The CDR3 sequence is 11 residues long. Trimming took 8 bases from V and 6 from J, leaving 8 bases between them. The CDR3 region has the DNA TGTGCCAGCTCCCTTAGCAATGAGCAGTTCTTC. Translating gives CASSLSNEQFF.

The CDR3 spells CASSDTLATDTQYF. The CDR3 DNA reads as TGCGCCAGCAGTGATACACTAGCCACAGATACGCAGTATTTT. The V and J genes are TRBV10-1 and TRBJ2-3; maybe TRBD2 (6 bases). The CDR3 runs 14 residues. Between the trimmed V and J ends, which lost 3 bases and 2 bases, there was a span of 9 bases. Germline CDR1 WNHNN, CDR2 SYGVQD (reference sequence).

The CDR3 coding sequence is TGTGCCAGCAGCCTTAACTATGGCTACACCTTC. This sequence encodes CASSLNYGYTF. The chain is built from TRBV27 and TRBJ1-2; D call uncertain. The CDR3 loop spans 11 amino acids. V was pared by 6 bases and J by 1 base, with 3 bases between. CDR1 is MNHEY and CDR2 is SMNVEV in the germline V gene (reference sequence).

V gene TRBV27 combines with J gene TRBJ2-7; D perhaps matches TRBD1 (5 bases). The CDR3 totals 13 residues. Trimming left V 8 bases short and J 0 bases short, with 11 bases between. The germline V gene has CDR1 MNHEY and CDR2 SMNVEV (reference sequence). This CDR3 is CASGRGHSYEQYF. In nucleotides, the CDR3 is TGTGCCAGCGGACGAGGACACTCCTACGAGCAGTACTTC.

The V and J genes are TRBV7-6 and TRBJ1-4, with D unresolved. V was cut by 5 bases and J by 4 bases, with 5 bases left in between. Germline assignment: CDR1 SGHVS and CDR2 FNYEAQ. The CDR3 spans 12 residues. The CDR3 protein is CASSLFNEKLFF. CDR3 bases: TGTGCCAGCAGCCTTTTTAATGAAAAACTGTTTTTT.

The chain's CDR3 is CASSHALATPSDNEQFF. CDR3 DNA: TGTGCCAGCAGCCATGCCCTAGCTACACCTTCCGACAATGAGCAGTTCTTC. V and J are TRBV21-1 and TRBJ2-1; TRBD2 was called by the table and not checked on the DNA. TRBV21-1 is shown as a pseudogene. The CDR3 length is 17 residues.

The chain has TRBV6-5 and TRBJ2-5, with 10 bases lining up with TRBD2. V shed 2 bases and J 0 bases; nucleotides not matched to a gene: 0. The CDR3 loop spans 15 amino acids. CDR1 and CDR2 from the germline V gene are MNHEY and SVGAGI. The CDR3 sequence: CASSYLAGDQETQYF. CDR3 in DNA: TGTGCCAGCAGTTACCTAGCGGGGGACCAAGAGACCCAGTACTTC.

V gene TRBV28 combines with J gene TRBJ2-3; tentative D call: TRBD2 (5 bases). The germline gives CDR1 MDHEN, CDR2 SYDVKM. The CDR3 has 14 amino acids. Trimming cost V 6 bases and J 5 bases, with 15 bases left between them. In DNA form, the CDR3 reads TGTGCCAGCAGGCTAAGACCGACTATAGATACGCAGTATTTT. It specifies CASRLRPTIDTQYF.

The rearrangement joins TRBV2 to TRBJ2-1, with 9 bases matching TRBD1. The V gene end was trimmed by 4 bases and the J gene end by 5 bases; junction bases not matched to a gene: 3. Germline V lookup: CDR1 SNHLY, CDR2 FYNNEI. The CDR3 spans 14 residues. The CDR3 DNA sequence: TGTGCCAGCAGTGGTTGGGACAGGGACAATGAGCAGTTCTTC. It encodes CASSGWDRDNEQFF.

This clone showed up just a few times. V usage is TRBV19 and J usage is TRBJ1-4; D is ambiguous. This CDR3 comprises 14 residues. Germline V gene lookup returns CDR1 LNHDA and CDR2 SQIVND (reference sequence). Trimming stripped 0 bases from V and 5 bases from J, with 7 bases between. The CDR3 spells CASSIEQNNEKLFF. The DNA for the CDR3 is TGTGCCAGTAGTATAGAACAGAACAATGAAAAACTGTTTTTT.